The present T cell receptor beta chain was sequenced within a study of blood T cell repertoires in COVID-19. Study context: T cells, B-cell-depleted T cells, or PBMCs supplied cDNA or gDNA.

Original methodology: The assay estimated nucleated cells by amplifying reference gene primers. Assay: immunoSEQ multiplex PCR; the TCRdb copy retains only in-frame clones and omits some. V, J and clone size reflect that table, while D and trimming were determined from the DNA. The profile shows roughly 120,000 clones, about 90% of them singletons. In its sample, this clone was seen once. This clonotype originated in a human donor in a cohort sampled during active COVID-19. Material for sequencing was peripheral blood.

The CDR3 DNA reads as TGTGCCAGTAGTTTCAGCGGGATGGGAGAGACCCAGTACTTC. Its translation: CASSFSGMGETQYF. This rearrangement joins TRBV19 to TRBJ2-5; 7 nucleotides agree with TRBD2. V trimming: 5 bases; J trimming: 4 bases; junction bases outside the gene matches: 7. There are 14 residues in the CDR3. Germline V gene data show CDR1 as LNHDA and CDR2 as SQIVND (reference sequence). Combining the CDR3 with reference TRBV19 and TRBJ2-5 gives the whole variable domain DGGITQSPKYLFRKEGQNVTLSCEQNLNHDAMYWYRQDPGQGLRLIYYSQIVNDFQKGDIAEGYSVSREKKESFPLTVTSAQKNPTAFYLCASSFSGMGETQYFGPGTRLLVL.